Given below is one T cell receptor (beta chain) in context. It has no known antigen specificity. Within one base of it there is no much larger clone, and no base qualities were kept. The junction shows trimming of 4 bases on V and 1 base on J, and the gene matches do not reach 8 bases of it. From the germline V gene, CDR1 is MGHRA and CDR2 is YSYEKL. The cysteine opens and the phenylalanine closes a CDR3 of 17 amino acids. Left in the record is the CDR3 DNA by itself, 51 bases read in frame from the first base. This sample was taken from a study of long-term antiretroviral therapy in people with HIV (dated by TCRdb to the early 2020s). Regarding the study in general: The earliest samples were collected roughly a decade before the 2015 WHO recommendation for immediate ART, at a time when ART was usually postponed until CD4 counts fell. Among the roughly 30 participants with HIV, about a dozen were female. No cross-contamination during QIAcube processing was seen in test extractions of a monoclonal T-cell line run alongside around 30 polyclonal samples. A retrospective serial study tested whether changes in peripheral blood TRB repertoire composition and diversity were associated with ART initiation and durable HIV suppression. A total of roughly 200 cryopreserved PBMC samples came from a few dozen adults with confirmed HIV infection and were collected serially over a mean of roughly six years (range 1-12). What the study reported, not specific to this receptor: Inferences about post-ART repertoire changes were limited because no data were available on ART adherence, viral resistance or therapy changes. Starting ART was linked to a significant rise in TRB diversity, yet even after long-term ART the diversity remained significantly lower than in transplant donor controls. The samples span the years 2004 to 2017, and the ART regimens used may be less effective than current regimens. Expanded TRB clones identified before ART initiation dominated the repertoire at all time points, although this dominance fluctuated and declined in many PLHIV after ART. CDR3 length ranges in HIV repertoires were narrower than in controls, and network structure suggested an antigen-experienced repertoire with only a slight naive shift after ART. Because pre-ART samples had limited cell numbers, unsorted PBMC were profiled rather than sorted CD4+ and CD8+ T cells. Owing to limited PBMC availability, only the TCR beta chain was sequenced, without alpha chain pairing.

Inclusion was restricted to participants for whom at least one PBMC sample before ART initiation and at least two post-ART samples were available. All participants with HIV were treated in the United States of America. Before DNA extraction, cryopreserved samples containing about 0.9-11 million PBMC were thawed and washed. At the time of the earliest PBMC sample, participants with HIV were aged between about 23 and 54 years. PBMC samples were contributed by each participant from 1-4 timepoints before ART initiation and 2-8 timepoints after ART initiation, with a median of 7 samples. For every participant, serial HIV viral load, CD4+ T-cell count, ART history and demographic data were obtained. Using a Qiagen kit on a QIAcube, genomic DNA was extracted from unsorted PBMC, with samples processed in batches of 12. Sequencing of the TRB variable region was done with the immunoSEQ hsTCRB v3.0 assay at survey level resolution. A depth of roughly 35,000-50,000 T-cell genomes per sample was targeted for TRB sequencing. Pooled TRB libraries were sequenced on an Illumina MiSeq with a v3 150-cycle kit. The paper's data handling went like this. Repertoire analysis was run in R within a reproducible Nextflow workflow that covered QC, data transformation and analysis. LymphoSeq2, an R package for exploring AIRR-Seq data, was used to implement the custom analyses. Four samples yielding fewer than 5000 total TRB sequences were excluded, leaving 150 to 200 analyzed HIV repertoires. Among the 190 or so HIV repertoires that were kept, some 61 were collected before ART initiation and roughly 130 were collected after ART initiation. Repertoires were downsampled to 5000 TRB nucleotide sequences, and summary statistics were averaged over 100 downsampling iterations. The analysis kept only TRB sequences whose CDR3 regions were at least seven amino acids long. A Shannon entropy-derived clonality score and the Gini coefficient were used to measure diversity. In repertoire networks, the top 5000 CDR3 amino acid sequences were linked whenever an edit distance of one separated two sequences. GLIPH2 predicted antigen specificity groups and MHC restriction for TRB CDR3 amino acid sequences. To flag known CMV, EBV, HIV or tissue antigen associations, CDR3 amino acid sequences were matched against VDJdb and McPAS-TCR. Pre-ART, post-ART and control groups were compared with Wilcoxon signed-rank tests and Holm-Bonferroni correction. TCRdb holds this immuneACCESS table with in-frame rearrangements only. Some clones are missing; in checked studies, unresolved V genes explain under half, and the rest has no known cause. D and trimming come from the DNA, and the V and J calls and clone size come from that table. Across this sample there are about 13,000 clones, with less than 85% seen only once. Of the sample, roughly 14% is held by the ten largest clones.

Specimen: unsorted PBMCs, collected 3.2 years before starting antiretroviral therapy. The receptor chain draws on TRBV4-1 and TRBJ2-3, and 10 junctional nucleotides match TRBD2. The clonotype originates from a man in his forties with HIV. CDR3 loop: CASSRTTGLAGTDTQYF. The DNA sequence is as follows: TGCGCCAGCAGCCGGACTACTGGACTAGCGGGCACAGATACGCAGTATTTT.